This passage covers 11 T cell receptor beta chains from one sample sequenced in a study of blood T cell repertoires in COVID-19 (dated by TCRdb to between 2020 and 2021). The library was built by means of the immunoSEQ multiplex PCR assay. The table was pulled from immuneACCESS by TCRdb, which kept in-frame rearrangements only. Such tables lose some clones; where checked, under half of the loss comes from unresolved V genes, and the rest has no known cause. This sample has a few hundred thousand clones in its table, and 75% to 90% of those were observed once. Roughly 1.9% of the sample rests with the top ten. The sequenced sample consisted of peripheral blood. These receptors came from a woman between 25 and 40 years old who had recovered from COVID-19.

The CDR3 here is CATSRSGLYNEQFF. The DNA of the CDR3 is TGTGCCACCAGCAGATCAGGGCTCTACAATGAGCAGTTCTTC. The genes are TRBV15 and TRBJ2-1; D is possibly TRBD1 (5 bases). This CDR3 contains 14 residues. CDR1 is LNHNV, CDR2 YYDKDF, per germline (reference sequence). V was clipped by 2 bases and J by 3 bases, with 8 bases between them.

This clone was seen more than once but under ten times. This rearrangement joins TRBV4-1 to TRBJ1-1; no clear D. From germline, CDR1 is MGHRA and CDR2 YSYEKL. The V end was cut by 1 base, the J end by 1 base, with 4 bases between. This CDR3 contains 13 residues. This CDR3 reads CASSQAPNTEAFF. The CDR3 nucleotides are TGCGCCAGCAGCCAAGCTCCGAACACTGAAGCTTTCTTT.

The chain joins TRBV19 to TRBJ2-3; the D is unclear. CDR3 length: 12 residues. Trimming cost V 0 bases and J 7 bases, with 5 bases left between them. Per the germline V gene, CDR1 is LNHDA and CDR2 is SQIVND (reference sequence). As DNA, the CDR3 is TGTGCCAGTAGTATAGATAGCTATACGCAGTATTTT. This encodes CASSIDSYTQYF.

The chain couples TRBV6-5 to TRBJ1-2, with D unresolved. Germline values: CDR1 MNHEY, CDR2 SVGAGI. The CDR3 is 15 amino acids. V was shortened by 6 bases and J by 5 bases, with 19 bases between the two germline ends. The DNA for the CDR3 is TGTGCCAGCAGCGCCAAGGGAGAAACAACGTATGGCTACACCTTC. Protein product: CASSAKGETTYGYTF.

The chain carries TRBV7-2 and TRBJ2-7; 13 bases line up with TRBD2. The CDR3 spans 16 residues. J lost 6 bases, V lost 5 bases, and 10 bases had no gene match. Germline-derived CDR1 and CDR2 are SGHTA and FQGNSA. The CDR3 region has the DNA TGTGCCAGCAGCGCTCAGATAAGACTAGCGGGAGGCGAGCAGTACTTC. Its translation is CASSAQIRLAGGEQYF.

The rearrangement links TRBV13 to TRBJ2-7; D is unclear. Per germline, CDR1 PRHDT and CDR2 FYEKMQ (reference sequence). V lost 0 bases and J lost 2, with 8 bases in between. CDR3 length: 14 residues. The chain's CDR3 is CASSLGFSPYEQYF. The CDR3 nucleotides read TGTGCCAGCAGCTTAGGGTTTAGCCCCTACGAGCAGTACTTC. The whole variable domain, filled in from reference TRBV13 and TRBJ2-7, reads AAGVIQSPRHLIKEKRETATLKCYPIPRHDTVYWYQQGPGQDPQFLISFYEKMQSDKGSIPDRFSAQQFSDYHSELNMSSLELGDSALYFCASSLGFSPYEQYFGPGTRLTVT.

The DNA for the CDR3 is TGTGCCAGCGTGGGGCGGCTCGGCCACGAGCAGTACTTC. Translating it yields CASVGRLGHEQYF. The gene calls are TRBV6-5 and TRBJ2-7; possibly TRBD1 for D (5 bases). The germline gives CDR1 MNHEY, CDR2 SVGAGI. Deletions cut 8 bases from V and 5 bases from J, with 16 bases between. CDR3 size: 13 residues.

The rearrangement links TRBV25-1 to TRBJ2-1, with TRBD2 as a possible D gene (7 bases). This CDR3 is built from 14 residues. CDR1 MGHDK and CDR2 SYGVNS come from the germline V gene. Trimming removed 3 bases from V and 8 bases from J, with 14 bases in between. The CDR3 DNA reads TGTGCCAGCAGTGAGGATAGGGGGGGCCATGAGCAGTTCTTC. Protein sequence: CASSEDRGGHEQFF.

The chain uses TRBV6-4 and TRBJ2-3, with 8 positions matching TRBD2. V was clipped by 7 bases and J by 6 bases; unmatched bases: 12. There are 15 residues in the CDR3. Per the germline V gene, CDR1 is MRHNA and CDR2 is SNTAGT. CDR3 DNA: TGTGCCAGCACGGCCCTCGCGGGGGGATACGATACGCAGTATTTT. It translates to CASTALAGGYDTQYF.

J is TRBJ2-3 and V is TRBV28; possibly TRBD2 for D (6 bases). Per germline, CDR1 MDHEN and CDR2 SYDVKM. The CDR3 has 13 residues. Between the trimmed V and J ends, which lost 7 bases and 1 base, there was a span of 9 bases. The CDR3 nucleotides read TGTGCCAGCAATGGAGGGGGCACAGATACGCAGTATTTT. It yields the protein CASNGGGTDTQYF.

The chain employs TRBV7-3 and TRBJ2-2; 13 bases fit TRBD2. Germline V CDR1 and CDR2: SGHTA, FQGTGA. This CDR3 comprises 20 residues. V lost 5 bases and J lost 1; bases outside the gene matches: 13. The CDR3 reads CASSRSPGLAGLQNTGELFF. Here the CDR3 DNA reads TGTGCCAGCAGCCGATCGCCGGGACTAGCGGGATTGCAGAACACCGGGGAGCTGTTTTTT.